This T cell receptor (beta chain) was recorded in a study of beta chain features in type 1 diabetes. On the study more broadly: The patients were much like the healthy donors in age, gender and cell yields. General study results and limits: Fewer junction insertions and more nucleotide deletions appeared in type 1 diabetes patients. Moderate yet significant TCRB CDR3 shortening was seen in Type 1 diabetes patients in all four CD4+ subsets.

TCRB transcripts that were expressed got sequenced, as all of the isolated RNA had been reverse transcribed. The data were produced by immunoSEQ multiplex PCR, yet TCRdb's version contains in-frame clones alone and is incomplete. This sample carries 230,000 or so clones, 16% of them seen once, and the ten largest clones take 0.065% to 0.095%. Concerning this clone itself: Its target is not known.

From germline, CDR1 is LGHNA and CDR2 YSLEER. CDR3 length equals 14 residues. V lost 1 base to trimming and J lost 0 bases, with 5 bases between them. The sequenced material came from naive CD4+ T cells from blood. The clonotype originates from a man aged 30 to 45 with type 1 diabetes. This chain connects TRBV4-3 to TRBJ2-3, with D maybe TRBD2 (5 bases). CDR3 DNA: TGCGCCAGCAGCCAAGGCGGGAGCACAGATACGCAGTATTTT. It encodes CASSQGGSTDTQYF.